This T cell receptor beta chain was documented in a study of cytomegalovirus exposure and HLA in healthy donors. Study-level points and caveats: TCR beta chains numbering under 200 were designated cytomegalovirus-associated.

V shed 3 bases and J shed 3 bases, with 13 bases lying between them. Germline-derived CDR1 and CDR2 are SGDLS and YYNGEE. The CDR3 has 15 amino acids. Regarding this clone: The antigen remains undetermined.

60 Vbeta and 13 Jbeta primers were used in PCR. Method: immunoSEQ multiplex PCR; TCRdb's copy keeps in-frame clones and lacks some. Of fewer than 85,000 clones listed, around 83% are singletons. The V gene is TRBV9, the J gene TRBJ1-3, with TRBD1 as a possible D gene (5 bases). This TCR was sampled from a man between 65 and 80 years old in good health and CMV-seropositive. The sample consisted of PBMCs. The CDR3 here is CASSAQGSGGNTIYF. The CDR3 coding sequence is TGTGCCAGCAGCGCGCAGGGCTCTGGTGGAAACACCATATATTTT.